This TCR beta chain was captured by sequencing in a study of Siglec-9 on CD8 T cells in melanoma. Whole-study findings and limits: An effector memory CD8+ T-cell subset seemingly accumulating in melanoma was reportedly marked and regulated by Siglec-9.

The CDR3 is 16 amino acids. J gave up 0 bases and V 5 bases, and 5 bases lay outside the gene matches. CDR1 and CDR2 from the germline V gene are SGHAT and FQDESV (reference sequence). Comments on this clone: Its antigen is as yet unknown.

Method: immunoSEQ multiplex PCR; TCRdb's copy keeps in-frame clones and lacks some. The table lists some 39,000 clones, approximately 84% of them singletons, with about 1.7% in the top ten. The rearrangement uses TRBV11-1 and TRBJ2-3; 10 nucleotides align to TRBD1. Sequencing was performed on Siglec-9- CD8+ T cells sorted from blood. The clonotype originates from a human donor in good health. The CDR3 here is CASSIRQGASTDTQYF. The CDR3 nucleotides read TGTGCCAGCAGCATTCGACAGGGGGCGAGCACAGATACGCAGTATTTT.